Listed below are T cell receptor beta chains from one sample, sequenced in a study of blood T cell repertoires in COVID-19. Sequencing was performed with immunoSEQ multiplex PCR; in TCRdb, only in-frame clones are kept and a portion is missing. The sample lists 410,000 or so clones, about 89% occurring once. Specimen: peripheral blood. The receptors stem from a woman aged 40 to 49 with COVID-19, enrolled during active disease. Each CDR3 is given with its conserved first and last residue. D genes are given only for firm matches. Size is stated for part of the rows, as once, few or many counts, or as a class when the clone is expanded.

j_gene: TRBJ2-7; d_gene: TRBD2; abundance: .; v_gene: TRBV29-1; CDR3aa: CSGTRLATSYEQYF; CDR3nt: TGCAGCGGGACCAGACTAGCGACGTCCTACGAGCAGTACTTC
j_gene: TRBJ1-1; d_gene: TRBD1; abundance: .; v_gene: TRBV7-9; CDR3aa: CASSLAPGTGDSNTEAFF; CDR3nt: TGTGCCAGCAGCTTAGCCCCCGGGACAGGGGATTCGAACACTGAAGCTTTCTTT
j_gene: TRBJ2-7; d_gene: TRBD1; abundance: .; v_gene: TRBV28; CDR3aa: CASSLRQGLYF; CDR3nt: TGTGCCAGCAGTTTACGACAGGGCCTGTACTTC
j_gene: TRBJ2-4; d_gene: TRBD2; abundance: .; v_gene: TRBV27; CDR3aa: CASSSPSGRSDIQYF; CDR3nt: TGTGCCAGCAGTTCCCCTAGCGGGAGATCGGACATTCAGTACTTC
j_gene: TRBJ1-3; d_gene: .; abundance: .; v_gene: TRBV30; CDR3aa: CAWAHHMPGNTIYF; CDR3nt: TGTGCCTGGGCCCACCACATGCCCGGAAACACCATATATTTT
j_gene: TRBJ1-5; d_gene: TRBD1; abundance: .; v_gene: TRBV7-8; CDR3aa: CASSPKFPGTGLNQPQHF; CDR3nt: TGTGCCAGCAGCCCTAAATTCCCCGGGACAGGTCTCAATCAGCCCCAGCATTTT
j_gene: TRBJ1-4; d_gene: TRBD1; abundance: .; v_gene: TRBV7-2; CDR3aa: CASSSSYRGPNEKLFF; CDR3nt: TGTGCCAGCAGCTCCTCCTACAGGGGGCCAAATGAAAAACTGTTTTTT
j_gene: TRBJ1-2; d_gene: TRBD1; abundance: .; v_gene: TRBV28; CDR3aa: CASSRQGASRGYTF; CDR3nt: TGTGCCAGCAGTCGACAGGGGGCTAGTAGGGGCTACACCTTC
j_gene: TRBJ2-3; d_gene: TRBD1; abundance: .; v_gene: TRBV4-3; CDR3aa: CASSQTGGGTDTQYF; CDR3nt: TGCGCCAGCAGCCAGACAGGGGGGGGCACAGATACGCAGTATTTT
j_gene: TRBJ2-5; d_gene: .; abundance: .; v_gene: TRBV29-1; CDR3aa: CSVGPQETQYF; CDR3nt: TGCAGCGTTGGTCCGCAAGAGACCCAGTACTTC
j_gene: TRBJ1-6; d_gene: .; abundance: .; v_gene: TRBV6-5; CDR3aa: CASSYEGPGSPLHF; CDR3nt: TGTGCCAGCAGTTACGAGGGTCCGGGTTCACCCCTCCACTTT
j_gene: TRBJ1-1; d_gene: TRBD1; abundance: few; v_gene: TRBV18; CDR3aa: CASSLSDRLNTEAFF; CDR3nt: TGTGCCAGCTCACTATCGGACAGGTTGAACACTGAAGCTTTCTTT
j_gene: TRBJ1-6; d_gene: TRBD1; abundance: .; v_gene: TRBV19; CDR3aa: CASIDRGRNSPLHF; CDR3nt: TGTGCCAGTATCGACAGGGGAAGGAATTCACCCCTCCACTTT
j_gene: TRBJ2-1; d_gene: .; abundance: .; v_gene: TRBV7-3; CDR3aa: CASSSSDGYNEQFF; CDR3nt: TGTGCCAGCAGCTCCTCCGACGGGTACAATGAGCAGTTCTTC
j_gene: TRBJ2-7; d_gene: .; abundance: .; v_gene: TRBV7-8; CDR3aa: CASSRTGSPKSEQYF; CDR3nt: TGTGCCAGCAGTCGAACCGGGTCCCCAAAGTCGGAGCAGTACTTC
j_gene: TRBJ2-7; d_gene: .; abundance: .; v_gene: TRBV27; CDR3aa: CAIQGTRGEQYF; CDR3nt: TGTGCCATACAGGGGACTCGCGGCGAGCAGTACTTC
j_gene: TRBJ2-5; d_gene: .; abundance: .; v_gene: TRBV14; CDR3aa: CASSPMGRGGSETQYF; CDR3nt: TGTGCCAGCAGCCCCATGGGAAGGGGGGGATCCGAGACCCAGTACTTC
j_gene: TRBJ2-7; d_gene: TRBD1; abundance: .; v_gene: TRBV6-5; CDR3aa: CASLPGQGYEQYF; CDR3nt: TGTGCCAGCCTTCCGGGACAGGGCTACGAGCAGTACTTC
j_gene: TRBJ2-7; d_gene: .; abundance: .; v_gene: TRBV19; CDR3aa: CASKAVVYEQYF; CDR3nt: TGTGCCAGTAAGGCGGTAGTCTACGAGCAGTACTTC
j_gene: TRBJ2-6; d_gene: TRBD2; abundance: .; v_gene: TRBV15; CDR3aa: CATSRELAGRHSGANVLTF; CDR3nt: TGTGCCACCAGCAGGGAATTAGCGGGACGCCACTCTGGGGCCAACGTCCTGACTTTC
j_gene: TRBJ1-2; d_gene: TRBD1; abundance: .; v_gene: TRBV3-1/TRBV3-2; CDR3aa: CASSQVSLPTGTYGYTF; CDR3nt: TGTGCCAGCAGCCAAGTTTCCCTCCCGACAGGGACCTATGGCTACACCTTC
j_gene: TRBJ2-7; d_gene: .; abundance: .; v_gene: TRBV6-4; CDR3aa: CASIPTGHKFPYEQYF; CDR3nt: TGTGCCAGCATCCCGACGGGACACAAGTTCCCCTACGAGCAGTACTTC
j_gene: TRBJ1-2; d_gene: .; abundance: .; v_gene: TRBV7-9; CDR3aa: CASSYLSVNYGYTF; CDR3nt: TGTGCCAGCAGCTACCTCAGTGTTAACTATGGCTACACCTTC
j_gene: TRBJ1-2; d_gene: .; abundance: .; v_gene: TRBV9; CDR3aa: CASSVEDRPSNYGYTF; CDR3nt: TGTGCCAGCAGCGTAGAAGACAGACCCTCTAACTATGGCTACACCTTC
j_gene: TRBJ2-2; d_gene: TRBD2; abundance: .; v_gene: TRBV5-1; CDR3aa: CASSSNIRLAGNTGELFF; CDR3nt: TGCGCCAGCAGCTCCAACATCCGACTAGCGGGGAACACCGGGGAGCTGTTTTTT
j_gene: TRBJ2-7; d_gene: .; abundance: .; v_gene: TRBV5-1; CDR3aa: CASSLAGQPIQSEQYF; CDR3nt: TGCGCCAGCAGCTTGGCTGGGCAGCCGATACAGAGCGAGCAGTACTTC
j_gene: TRBJ2-1; d_gene: .; abundance: .; v_gene: TRBV18; CDR3aa: CASSPGLAHNEQFF; CDR3nt: TGTGCCAGCTCACCTGGGCTAGCGCACAATGAGCAGTTCTTC
j_gene: TRBJ1-5; d_gene: TRBD1; abundance: .; v_gene: TRBV3-1/TRBV3-2; CDR3aa: CASSQGQGEGQPQHF; CDR3nt: TGTGCCAGCAGCCAAGGACAGGGTGAGGGGCAGCCCCAGCATTTT
j_gene: TRBJ2-1; d_gene: TRBD1; abundance: .; v_gene: TRBV30; CDR3aa: CAWRSARDRGNEQFF; CDR3nt: TGTGCCTGGAGGAGTGCCCGGGACAGGGGGAATGAGCAGTTCTTC
j_gene: TRBJ2-7; d_gene: TRBD1; abundance: few; v_gene: TRBV9; CDR3aa: CASSPRETGTYEQYF; CDR3nt: TGTGCCAGCAGCCCGAGGGAGACAGGGACCTACGAGCAGTACTTC
j_gene: TRBJ2-3; d_gene: TRBD2; abundance: .; v_gene: TRBV27; CDR3aa: CASRTRRGLAGAVDTQYF; CDR3nt: TGTGCCAGCAGAACCCGCCGAGGACTAGCGGGAGCAGTAGATACGCAGTATTTT
j_gene: TRBJ1-5; d_gene: TRBD1; abundance: .; v_gene: TRBV19; CDR3aa: CASRGTGGQGPQHF; CDR3nt: TGTGCCAGTCGTGGGACAGGGGGCCAGGGACCCCAGCATTTT
j_gene: TRBJ2-2; d_gene: .; abundance: .; v_gene: TRBV24-1; CDR3aa: CATSDRGGPVSGELFF; CDR3nt: TGTGCCACCAGTGATAGGGGGGGCCCCGTCTCCGGGGAGCTGTTTTTT
j_gene: TRBJ2-4; d_gene: TRBD2; abundance: once; v_gene: TRBV6-5; CDR3aa: CASSWTSGRQNIQYF; CDR3nt: TGTGCCAGCAGTTGGACTAGCGGGAGGCAAAACATTCAGTACTTC
j_gene: TRBJ2-1; d_gene: TRBD1; abundance: .; v_gene: TRBV28; CDR3aa: CASSSFDRVSYNEQFF; CDR3nt: TGTGCCAGCAGTTCCTTCGACAGGGTCTCCTACAATGAGCAGTTCTTC
j_gene: TRBJ1-2; d_gene: .; abundance: .; v_gene: TRBV27; CDR3aa: CASSGYPDRGSNYGYTF; CDR3nt: TGTGCCAGCAGTGGATACCCCGACAGAGGTTCTAACTATGGCTACACCTTC
j_gene: TRBJ1-4; d_gene: TRBD1; abundance: .; v_gene: TRBV28; CDR3aa: CASSVRQGNEKLFF; CDR3nt: TGTGCCAGCAGTGTGAGACAGGGCAATGAAAAACTGTTTTTT
j_gene: TRBJ2-6; d_gene: .; abundance: .; v_gene: TRBV11-2; CDR3aa: CASSLRTDGANVLTF; CDR3nt: TGTGCCAGCAGCCTCAGGACTGATGGGGCCAACGTCCTGACTTTC
j_gene: TRBJ2-3; d_gene: TRBD2; abundance: once; v_gene: TRBV7-2; CDR3aa: CASSLVASGGETDTQYF; CDR3nt: TGTGCCAGCAGCTTAGTTGCTAGCGGGGGTGAGACAGATACGCAGTATTTT
j_gene: TRBJ2-2; d_gene: .; abundance: .; v_gene: TRBV9; CDR3aa: CASSGQNTGELFF; CDR3nt: TGTGCCAGCAGCGGACAGAACACCGGGGAGCTGTTTTTT
j_gene: TRBJ1-3; d_gene: .; abundance: .; v_gene: TRBV9; CDR3aa: CASSVDGLTSGNTIYF; CDR3nt: TGTGCCAGCAGCGTAGACGGACTTACCTCTGGAAACACCATATATTTT
j_gene: TRBJ1-6; d_gene: TRBD1; abundance: once; v_gene: TRBV7-2; CDR3aa: CASSLADRNSPLHF; CDR3nt: TGTGCCAGCAGCTTAGCGGACAGGAATTCACCCCTCCACTTT
j_gene: TRBJ1-3; d_gene: .; abundance: .; v_gene: TRBV5-4; CDR3aa: CASSPTVQGLRAGNTIYF; CDR3nt: TGTGCCAGCAGCCCGACTGTTCAGGGTCTTCGGGCTGGAAACACCATATATTTT